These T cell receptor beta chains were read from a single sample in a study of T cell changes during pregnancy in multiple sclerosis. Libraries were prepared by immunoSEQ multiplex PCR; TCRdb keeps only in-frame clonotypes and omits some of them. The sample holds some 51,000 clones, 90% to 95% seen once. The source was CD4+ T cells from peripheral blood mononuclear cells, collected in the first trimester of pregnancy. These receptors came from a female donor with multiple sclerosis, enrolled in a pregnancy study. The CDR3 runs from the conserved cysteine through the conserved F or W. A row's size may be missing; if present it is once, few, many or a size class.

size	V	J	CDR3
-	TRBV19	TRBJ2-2	CASRGAGTKTGELFF
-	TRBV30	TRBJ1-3	CAWSVALLSSGNTIYF
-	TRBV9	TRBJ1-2	CASSAGTGGNNYGYTF
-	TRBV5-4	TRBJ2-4	CASSRQGTAKNIQYF
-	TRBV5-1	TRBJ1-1	CASSLDRNTEAFF
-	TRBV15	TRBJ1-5	CATSREGAVDQPQHF
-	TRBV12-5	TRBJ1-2	CASENAQWGYTF
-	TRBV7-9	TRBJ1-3	CASSTPKTGEYRNTIYF
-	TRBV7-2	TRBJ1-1	CASSLTLNTEAFF
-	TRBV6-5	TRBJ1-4	CASRRTGGNEKLFF
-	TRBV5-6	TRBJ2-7	CASSPGQVGTYEQYF
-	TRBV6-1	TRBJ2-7	CASSETRHEQYF
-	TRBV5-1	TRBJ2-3	CAVREDGRGADTQYF
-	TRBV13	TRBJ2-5	CASRGDSRTQYF
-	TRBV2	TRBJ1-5	CASSERTGEVGQPQHF
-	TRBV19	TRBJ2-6	CASSPSGSGANVLTF
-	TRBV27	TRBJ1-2	CASGSSGWSGYTF
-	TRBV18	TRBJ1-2	CASSLDRSYGYTF
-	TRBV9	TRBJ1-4	CASSVREAGTVGEKLFF
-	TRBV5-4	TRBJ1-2	CASREPGQFANGYTF
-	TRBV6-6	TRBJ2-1	CASTLGQPDLYNEQFF
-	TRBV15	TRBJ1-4	CATSRPGTGNEKLFF
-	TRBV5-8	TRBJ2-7	CASSIRQGIDEQYF
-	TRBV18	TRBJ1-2	CASSPPGTGGYGYTF
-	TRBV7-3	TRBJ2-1	CASSSSGTRLGEQFF
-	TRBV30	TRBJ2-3	CAWSPGQGNLDTQYF
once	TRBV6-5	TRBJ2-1	CASSYGRDSSYNEQFF
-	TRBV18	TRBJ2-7	CASSLLTEGLAYEQYF
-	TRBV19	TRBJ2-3	CASRKQITDTQYF
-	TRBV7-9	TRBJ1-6	CASRRGQGASPLHF
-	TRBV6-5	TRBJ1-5	CASSYIGGVGNQPQHF
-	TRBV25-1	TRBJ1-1	CASSEGSGAGGNTEAFF
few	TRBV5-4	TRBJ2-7	CASRSAGTYEQYF
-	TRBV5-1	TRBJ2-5	CASSGGWTSGGAGGETQYF
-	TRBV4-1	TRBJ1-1	CASTQNILGRLRMNTEAFF
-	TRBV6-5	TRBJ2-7	CASSRQGARYEQYF
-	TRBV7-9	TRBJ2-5	CASSPLAGGRQETQYF
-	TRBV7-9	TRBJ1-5	CASSSSGRPQHF
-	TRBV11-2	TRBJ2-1	CASSSLLAGGINEQFF
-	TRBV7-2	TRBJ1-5	CASSLAIGGGQPQHF
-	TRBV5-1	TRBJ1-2	CASRDLRRVNGYTF
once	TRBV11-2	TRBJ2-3	CASSLSGASYTDTQYF
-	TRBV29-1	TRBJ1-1	CSAMNTEAFF
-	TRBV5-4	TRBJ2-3	CASSLTSGGLRPDTQYF
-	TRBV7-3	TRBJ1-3	CASSLKGGRPSPGNTIYF
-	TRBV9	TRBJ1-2	CASSARKGGSAYGYTF
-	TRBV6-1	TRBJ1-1	CASSWGETEAFF
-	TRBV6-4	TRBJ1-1	CASSLYEETEAFF
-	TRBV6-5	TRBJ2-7	CASSRQPGGTYEQYF
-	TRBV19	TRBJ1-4	CASSRQVTEKLFF
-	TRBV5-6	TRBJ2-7	CASSLGATRRYEQYF
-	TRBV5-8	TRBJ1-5	CASSLPDRTRIRQPQHF